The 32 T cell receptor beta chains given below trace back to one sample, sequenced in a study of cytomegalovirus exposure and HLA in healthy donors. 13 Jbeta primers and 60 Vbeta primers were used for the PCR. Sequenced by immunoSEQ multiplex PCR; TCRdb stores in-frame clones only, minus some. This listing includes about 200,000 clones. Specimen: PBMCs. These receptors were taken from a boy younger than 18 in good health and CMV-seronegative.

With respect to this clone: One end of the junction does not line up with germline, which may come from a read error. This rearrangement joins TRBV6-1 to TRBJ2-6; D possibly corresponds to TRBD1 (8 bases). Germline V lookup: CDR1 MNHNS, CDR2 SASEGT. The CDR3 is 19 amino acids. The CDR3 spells CASSKASGTGYSGANVLTF. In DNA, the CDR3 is TGTGCCAGCAGTAAAGCCAGCGGGACAGGTTACTCTGGGGCCAACGTCCTGACTTTC.

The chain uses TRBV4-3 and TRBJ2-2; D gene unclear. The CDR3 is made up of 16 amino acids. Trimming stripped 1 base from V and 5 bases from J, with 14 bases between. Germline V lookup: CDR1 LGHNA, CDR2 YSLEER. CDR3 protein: CASSQGDSGATGELFF. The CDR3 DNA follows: TGCGCCAGCAGCCAAGGAGACTCCGGAGCAACCGGGGAGCTGTTTTTT.

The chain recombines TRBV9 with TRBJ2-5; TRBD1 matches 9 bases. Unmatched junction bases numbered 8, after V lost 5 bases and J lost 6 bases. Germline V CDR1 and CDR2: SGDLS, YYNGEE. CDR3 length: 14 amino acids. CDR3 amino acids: CASSLQGADKTQYF. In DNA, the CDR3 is TGTGCCAGCAGTTTACAGGGGGCTGATAAGACCCAGTACTTC.

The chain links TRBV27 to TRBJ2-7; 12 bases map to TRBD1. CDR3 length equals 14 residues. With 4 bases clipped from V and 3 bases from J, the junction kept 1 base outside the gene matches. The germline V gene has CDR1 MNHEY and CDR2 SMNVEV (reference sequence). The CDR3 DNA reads TGTGCCAGCAGTTGGGACAGGGGGCACTACGAGCAGTACTTC. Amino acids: CASSWDRGHYEQYF.

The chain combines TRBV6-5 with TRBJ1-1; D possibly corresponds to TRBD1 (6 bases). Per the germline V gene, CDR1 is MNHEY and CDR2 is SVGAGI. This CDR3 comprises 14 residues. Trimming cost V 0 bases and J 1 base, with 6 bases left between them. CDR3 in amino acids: CASSYSQGNTEAFF. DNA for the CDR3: TGTGCCAGCAGTTACTCACAGGGGAACACTGAAGCTTTCTTT.

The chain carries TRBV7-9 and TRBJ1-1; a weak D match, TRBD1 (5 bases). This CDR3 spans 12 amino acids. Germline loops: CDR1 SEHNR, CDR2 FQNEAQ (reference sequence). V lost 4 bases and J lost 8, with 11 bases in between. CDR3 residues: CASSWGRSEAFF. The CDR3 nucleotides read TGTGCCAGCAGCTGGGGCCGAAGCGAAGCTTTCTTT. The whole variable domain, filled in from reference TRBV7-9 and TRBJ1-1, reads DTGVSQNPRHKITKRGQNVTFRCDPISEHNRLYWYRQTLGQGPEFLTYFQNEAQLEKSRLLSDRFSAERPKGSFSTLEIQRTEQGDSAMYLCASSWGRSEAFFGQGTRLTVV.

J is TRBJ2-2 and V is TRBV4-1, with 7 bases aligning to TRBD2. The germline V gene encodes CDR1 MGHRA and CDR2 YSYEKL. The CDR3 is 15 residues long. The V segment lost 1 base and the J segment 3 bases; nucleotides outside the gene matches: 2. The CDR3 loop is CASSQGRGYTGELFF. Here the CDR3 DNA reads TGCGCCAGCAGCCAAGGGCGGGGGTACACCGGGGAGCTGTTTTTT.

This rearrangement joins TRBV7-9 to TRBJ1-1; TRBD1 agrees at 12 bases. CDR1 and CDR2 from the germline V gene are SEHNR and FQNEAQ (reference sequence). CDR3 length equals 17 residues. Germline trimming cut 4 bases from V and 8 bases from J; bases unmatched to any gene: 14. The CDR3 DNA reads TGTGCCAGCAGCTCTTCCGGGACAGGGGGCTTATCAGTAGAAGCTTTCTTT. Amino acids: CASSSSGTGGLSVEAFF.

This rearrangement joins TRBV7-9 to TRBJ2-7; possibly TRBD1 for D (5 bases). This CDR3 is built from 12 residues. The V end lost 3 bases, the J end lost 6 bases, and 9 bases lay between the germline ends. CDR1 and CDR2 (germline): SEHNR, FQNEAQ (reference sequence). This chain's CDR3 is CASSFDRGEQYF. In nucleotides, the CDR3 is TGTGCCAGCAGCTTTGATAGGGGCGAGCAGTACTTC.

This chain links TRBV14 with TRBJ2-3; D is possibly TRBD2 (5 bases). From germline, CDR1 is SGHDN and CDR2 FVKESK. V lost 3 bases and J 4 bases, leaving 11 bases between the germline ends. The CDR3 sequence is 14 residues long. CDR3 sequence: CASSHGGSADTQYF. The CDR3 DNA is TGTGCCAGCAGCCACGGTGGGAGCGCAGATACGCAGTATTTT.

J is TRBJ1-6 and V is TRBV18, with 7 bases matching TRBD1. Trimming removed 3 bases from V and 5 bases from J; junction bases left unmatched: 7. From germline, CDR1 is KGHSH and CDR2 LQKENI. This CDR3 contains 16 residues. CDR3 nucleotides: TGTGCCAGCTCACCGTACACCGGGACAGATAATTCACCCCTCCACTTT. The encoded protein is CASSPYTGTDNSPLHF.

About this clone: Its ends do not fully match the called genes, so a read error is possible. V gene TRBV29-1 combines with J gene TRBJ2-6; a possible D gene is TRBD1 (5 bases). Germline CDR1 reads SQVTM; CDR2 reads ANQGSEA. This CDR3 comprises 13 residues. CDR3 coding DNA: TGCAGCGTTCACCAATCTGGGGCCAACGTCCCGACTTTC. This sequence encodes CSVHQSGANVPTF.

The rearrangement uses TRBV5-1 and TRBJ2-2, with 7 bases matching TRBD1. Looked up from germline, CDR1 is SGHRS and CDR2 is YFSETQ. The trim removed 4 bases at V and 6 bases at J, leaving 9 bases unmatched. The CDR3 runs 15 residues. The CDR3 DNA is TGCGCCAGCAGCCCGACAGGGTCGGCCGCCGGGGAGCTGTTTTTT. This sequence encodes CASSPTGSAAGELFF. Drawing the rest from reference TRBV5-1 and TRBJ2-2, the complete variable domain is KAGVTQTPRYLIKTRGQQVTLSCSPISGHRSVSWYQQTPGQGLQFLFEYFSETQRNKGNFPGRFSGRQFSNSRSEMNVSTLELGDSALYLCASSPTGSAAGELFFGEGSRLTVL.

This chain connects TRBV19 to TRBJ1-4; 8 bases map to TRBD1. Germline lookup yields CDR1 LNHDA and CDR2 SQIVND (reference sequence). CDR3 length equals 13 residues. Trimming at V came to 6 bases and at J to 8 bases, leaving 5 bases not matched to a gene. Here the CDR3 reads CASRQGVGEKLFF. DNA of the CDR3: TGTGCCAGTAGACAGGGGGTCGGGGAAAAACTGTTTTTT.

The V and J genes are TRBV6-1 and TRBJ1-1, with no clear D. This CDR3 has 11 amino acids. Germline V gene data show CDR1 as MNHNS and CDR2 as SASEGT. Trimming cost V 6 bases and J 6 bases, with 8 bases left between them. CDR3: CASSLVSEAFF. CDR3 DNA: TGTGCCAGCAGCCTCGTTTCTGAAGCTTTCTTT.

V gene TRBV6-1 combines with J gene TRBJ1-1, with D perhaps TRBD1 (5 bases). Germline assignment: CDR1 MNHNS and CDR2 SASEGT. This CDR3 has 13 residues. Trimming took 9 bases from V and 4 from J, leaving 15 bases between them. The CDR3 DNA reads TGTGCCAGTTCTGGGGGGGTTGGCACTGAAGCTTTCTTT. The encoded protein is CASSGGVGTEAFF.

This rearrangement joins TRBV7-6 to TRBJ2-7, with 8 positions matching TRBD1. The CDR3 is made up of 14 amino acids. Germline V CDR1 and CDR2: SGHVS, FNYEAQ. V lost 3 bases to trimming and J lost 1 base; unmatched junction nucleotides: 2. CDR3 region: CASSFRDRSYEQYF. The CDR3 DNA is TGTGCCAGCAGCTTCAGGGACAGGTCCTACGAGCAGTACTTC.

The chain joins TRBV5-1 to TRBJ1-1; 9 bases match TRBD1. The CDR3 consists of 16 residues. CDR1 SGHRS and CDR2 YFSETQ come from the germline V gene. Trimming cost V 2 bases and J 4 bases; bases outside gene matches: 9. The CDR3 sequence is CASSLNPGQGFTEAFF. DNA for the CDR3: TGCGCCAGCAGCTTAAATCCGGGACAGGGTTTCACTGAAGCTTTCTTT.

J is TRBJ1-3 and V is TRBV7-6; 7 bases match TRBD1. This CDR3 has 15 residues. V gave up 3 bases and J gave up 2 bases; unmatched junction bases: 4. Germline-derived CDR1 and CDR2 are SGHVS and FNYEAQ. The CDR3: CASSFPGTAGNTIYF. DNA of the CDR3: TGTGCCAGCAGCTTTCCCGGGACAGCTGGAAACACCATATATTTT.

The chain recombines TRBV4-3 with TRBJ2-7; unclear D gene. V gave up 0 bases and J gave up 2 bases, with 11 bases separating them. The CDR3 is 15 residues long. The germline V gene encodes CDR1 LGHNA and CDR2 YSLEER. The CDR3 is CASSQETGTTYEQYF. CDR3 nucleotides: TGCGCCAGCAGCCAAGAAACGGGTACAACCTACGAGCAGTACTTC.

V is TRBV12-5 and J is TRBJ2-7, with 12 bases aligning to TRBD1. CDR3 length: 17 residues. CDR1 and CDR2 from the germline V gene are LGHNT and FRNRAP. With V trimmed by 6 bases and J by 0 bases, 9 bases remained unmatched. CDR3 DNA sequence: TGTGCTAGTGGCGATGGGACAGGGGGCTACAGCTCCTACGAGCAGTACTTC. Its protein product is CASGDGTGGYSSYEQYF.

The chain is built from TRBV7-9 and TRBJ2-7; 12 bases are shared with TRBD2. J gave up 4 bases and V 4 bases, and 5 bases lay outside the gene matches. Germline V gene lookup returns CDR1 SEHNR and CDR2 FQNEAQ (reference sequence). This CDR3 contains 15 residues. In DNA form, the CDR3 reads TGTGCCAGCAGCTGGTCCGGACTAGCGGGGTACGAGCAGTACTTC. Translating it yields CASSWSGLAGYEQYF.

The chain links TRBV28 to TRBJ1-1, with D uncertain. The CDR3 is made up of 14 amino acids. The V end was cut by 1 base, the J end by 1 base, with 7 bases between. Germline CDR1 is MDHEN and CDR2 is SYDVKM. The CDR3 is CASSLYSPNTEAFF. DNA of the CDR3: TGTGCCAGCAGTTTATATAGCCCGAACACTGAAGCTTTCTTT.

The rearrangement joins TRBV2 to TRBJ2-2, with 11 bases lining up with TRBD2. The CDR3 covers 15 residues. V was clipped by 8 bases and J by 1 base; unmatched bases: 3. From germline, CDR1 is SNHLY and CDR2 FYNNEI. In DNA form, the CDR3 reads TGTGCCAGCGGGGGACTAGCGGTGAACACCGGGGAGCTGTTTTTT. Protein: CASGGLAVNTGELFF. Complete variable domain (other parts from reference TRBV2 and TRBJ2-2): EPEVTQTPSHQVTQMGQEVILRCVPISNHLYFYWYRQILGQKVEFLVSFYNNEISEKSEIFDDQFSVERPDGSNFTLKIRSTKLEDSAMYFCASGGLAVNTGELFFGEGSRLTVL.

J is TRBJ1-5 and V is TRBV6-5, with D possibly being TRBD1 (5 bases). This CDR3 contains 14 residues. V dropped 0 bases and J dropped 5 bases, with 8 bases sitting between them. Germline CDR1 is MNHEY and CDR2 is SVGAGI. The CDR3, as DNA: TGTGCCAGCAGTTACTCGCAGGGCTATCAGCCCCAGCATTTT. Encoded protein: CASSYSQGYQPQHF.

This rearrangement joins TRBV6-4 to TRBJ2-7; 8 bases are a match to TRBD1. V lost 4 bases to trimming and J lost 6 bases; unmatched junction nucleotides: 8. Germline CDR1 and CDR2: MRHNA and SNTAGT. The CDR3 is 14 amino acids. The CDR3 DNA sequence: TGTGCCAGCAGTGTGGACAGGGAAAACAGCGAGCAGTACTTC. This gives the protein CASSVDRENSEQYF.

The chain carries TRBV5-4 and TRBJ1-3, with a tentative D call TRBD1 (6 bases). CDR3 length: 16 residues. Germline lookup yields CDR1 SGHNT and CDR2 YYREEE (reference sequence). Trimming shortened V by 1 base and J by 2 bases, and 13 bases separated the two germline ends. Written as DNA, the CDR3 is TGTGCCAGCAGCTTGACCATCGGGACAACTGGAAACACCATATATTTT. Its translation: CASSLTIGTTGNTIYF.

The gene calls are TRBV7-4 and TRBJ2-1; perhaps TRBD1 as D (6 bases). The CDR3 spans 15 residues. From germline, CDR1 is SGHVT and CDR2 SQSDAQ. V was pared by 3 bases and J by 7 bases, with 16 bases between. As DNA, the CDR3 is TGTGCCAGCAGCTTTGACCAGGGGTTCCTTAATGAGCAGTTCTTC. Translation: CASSFDQGFLNEQFF.

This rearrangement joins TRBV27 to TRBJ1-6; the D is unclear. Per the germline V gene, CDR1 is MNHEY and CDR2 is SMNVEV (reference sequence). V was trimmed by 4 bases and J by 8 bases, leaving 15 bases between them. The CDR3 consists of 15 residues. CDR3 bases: TGTGCCAGCAGTTCCACTGCGGTTCCGCATTCACCCCTCCACTTT. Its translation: CASSSTAVPHSPLHF.

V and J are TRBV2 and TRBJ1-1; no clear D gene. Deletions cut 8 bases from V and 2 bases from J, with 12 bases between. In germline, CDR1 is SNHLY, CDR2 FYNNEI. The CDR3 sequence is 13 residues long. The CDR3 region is CASVGEVNTEAFF. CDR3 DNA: TGTGCCAGCGTCGGGGAGGTCAACACTGAAGCTTTCTTT.

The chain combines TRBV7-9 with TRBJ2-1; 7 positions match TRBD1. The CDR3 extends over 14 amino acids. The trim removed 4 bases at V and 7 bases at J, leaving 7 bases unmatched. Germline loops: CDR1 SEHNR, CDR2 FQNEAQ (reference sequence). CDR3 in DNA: TGTGCCAGCAGCTCACGACAGGGTTTGAATGAGCAGTTCTTC. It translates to CASSSRQGLNEQFF.

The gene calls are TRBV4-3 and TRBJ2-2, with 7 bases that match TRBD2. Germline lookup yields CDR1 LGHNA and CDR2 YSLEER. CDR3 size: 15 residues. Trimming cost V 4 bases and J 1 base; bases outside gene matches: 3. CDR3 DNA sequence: TGCGCCAGCAGCCTTATAGCGGGGAACACCGGGGAGCTGTTTTTT. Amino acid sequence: CASSLIAGNTGELFF.